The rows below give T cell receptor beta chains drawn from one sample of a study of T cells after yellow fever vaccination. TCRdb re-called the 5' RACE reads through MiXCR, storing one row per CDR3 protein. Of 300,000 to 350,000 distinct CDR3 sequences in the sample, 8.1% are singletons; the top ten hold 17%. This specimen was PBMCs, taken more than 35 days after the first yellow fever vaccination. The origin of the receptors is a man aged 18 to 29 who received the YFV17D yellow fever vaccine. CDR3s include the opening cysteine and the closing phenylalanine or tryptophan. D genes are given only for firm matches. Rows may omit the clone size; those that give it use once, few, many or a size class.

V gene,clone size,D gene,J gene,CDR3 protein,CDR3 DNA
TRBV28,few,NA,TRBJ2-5,CATNPRIPGTQYF,TGTGCGACCAACCCAAGGATTCCGGGGACCCAGTACTTC
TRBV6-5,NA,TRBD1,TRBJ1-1,CASSSDRAAFF,TGTGCCAGCAGCTCCGACAGGGCGGCTTTCTTT
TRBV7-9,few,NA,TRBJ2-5,CASRDLAAEGETQYF,TGTGCCAGCAGAGACCTAGCCGCCGAGGGGGAGACCCAGTACTTC
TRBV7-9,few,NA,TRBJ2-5,CASSLAAGLIQETQYF,TGTGCCAGCAGCTTAGCGGCGGGACTCATACAAGAGACCCAGTACTTC
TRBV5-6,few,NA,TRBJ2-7,CASTRDRFHSYEQYF,TGTGCCAGCACCCGAGACAGATTCCACTCCTACGAGCAGTACTTC
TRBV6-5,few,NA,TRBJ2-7,CASSSVPGGTYEQYF,TGTGCCAGCAGTTCAGTGCCCGGGGGCACCTACGAGCAGTACTTC
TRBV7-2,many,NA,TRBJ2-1,CASSLAWDSSYNEQFF,TGTGCCAGCAGCTTAGCGTGGGACTCTTCATACAATGAGCAGTTCTTC
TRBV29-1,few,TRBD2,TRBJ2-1,CSVEGGDLSYNEQFF,TGCAGCGTTGAGGGAGGGGATCTGTCCTACAATGAGCAGTTCTTC
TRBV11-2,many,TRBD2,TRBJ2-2,CASWEGYTGELFF,TGTGCCAGCTGGGAGGGGTACACCGGGGAGCTGTTTTTT
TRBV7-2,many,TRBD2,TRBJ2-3,CASRGLAGNTDTQYF,TGTGCCAGCAGGGGACTAGCGGGGAATACAGATACGCAGTATTTT
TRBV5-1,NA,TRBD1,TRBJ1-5,CASSLAGQGHQPQHF,TGCGCCAGCAGCTTGGCCGGACAGGGACATCAGCCCCAGCATTTT
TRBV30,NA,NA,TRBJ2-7,CAWSGITGTRIYEQYF,TGTGCCTGGAGTGGAATAACCGGGACACGGATTTACGAGCAGTACTTC
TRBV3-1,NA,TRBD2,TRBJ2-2,CASSIRLAGDTGELFF,TGTGCCAGCAGCATTAGACTAGCGGGGGACACCGGGGAGCTGTTTTTT
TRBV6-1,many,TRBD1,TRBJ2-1,CASSGQGYTNEQFF,TGTGCCAGCTCTGGACAGGGGTATACCAATGAGCAGTTCTTC
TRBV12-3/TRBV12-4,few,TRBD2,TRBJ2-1,CASSPGLAGGQFF,TGTGCCAGCAGCCCCGGACTAGCGGGGGGGCAGTTCTTC
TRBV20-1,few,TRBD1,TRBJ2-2,CSAREGRGLVDTGELFF,TGCAGTGCTAGGGAGGGCAGGGGGCTTGTTGACACCGGGGAGCTGTTTTTT
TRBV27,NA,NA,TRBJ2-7,CASSLNADYEQYF,TGTGCCAGCAGCCTAAACGCTGACTACGAGCAGTACTTC
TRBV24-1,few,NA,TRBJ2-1,CATGEGGSYNEQFF,TGTGCCACCGGCGAGGGGGGCTCCTACAATGAGCAGTTCTTC
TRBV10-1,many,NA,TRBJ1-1,CASSETELNTEAFF,TGCGCCAGCAGTGAAACAGAACTGAACACTGAAGCTTTCTTT
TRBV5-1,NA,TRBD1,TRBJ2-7,CASSLPPGQGAGEQYF,TGCGCCAGCAGCTTACCTCCGGGACAGGGGGCGGGCGAGCAGTACTTC
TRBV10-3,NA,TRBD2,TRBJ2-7,CAISLGLAESYEQYF,TGTGCCATCAGCTTGGGACTAGCGGAGTCCTACGAGCAGTACTTC
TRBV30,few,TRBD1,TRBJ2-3,CAWSIQGSDTQYF,TGTGCCTGGAGTATACAGGGGTCAGATACGCAGTATTTT
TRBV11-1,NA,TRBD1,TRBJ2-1,CASSRAEQGVEQFF,TGTGCCAGCAGCAGAGCGGAACAGGGGGTGGAGCAGTTCTTC
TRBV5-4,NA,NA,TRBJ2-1,CASGRSDLDEQFF,TGTGCCAGCGGTCGCTCCGACCTGGATGAGCAGTTCTTC
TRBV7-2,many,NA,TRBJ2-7,CASSLATGRGTYEQYF,TGTGCCAGCAGCTTAGCGACAGGTCGGGGAACCTACGAGCAGTACTTC
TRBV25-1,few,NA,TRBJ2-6,CASSEGISGANVLTF,TGTGCCAGCAGTGAAGGGATCTCTGGGGCCAACGTCCTGACTTTC
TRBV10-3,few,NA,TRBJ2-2,CAISASTAHTGELFF,TGTGCCATCAGTGCCTCGACAGCACACACCGGGGAGCTGTTTTTT
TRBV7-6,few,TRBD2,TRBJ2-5,CASSVGTTQETQYF,TGTGCCAGCAGCGTAGGGACTACTCAAGAGACCCAGTACTTC
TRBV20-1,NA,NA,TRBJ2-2,CSARVARGTGELFF,TGCAGTGCTAGAGTAGCGAGAGGCACCGGGGAGCTGTTTTTT
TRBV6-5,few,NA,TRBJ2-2,CASSYSGAGTGELFF,TGTGCCAGCAGTTACTCAGGAGCCGGCACCGGGGAGCTGTTTTTT
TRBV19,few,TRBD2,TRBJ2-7,CASSIGGVRVYEQYF,TGTGCCAGTAGTATCGGGGGGGTCCGAGTCTACGAGCAGTACTTC
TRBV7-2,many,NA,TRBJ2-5,CASSVHRAETQYF,TGTGCCAGCAGCGTCCACAGGGCGGAGACCCAGTACTTC
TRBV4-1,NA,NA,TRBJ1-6,CASSQVQGGSPLHF,TGCGCCAGCAGCCAAGTACAGGGCGGATCACCCCTCCACTTT
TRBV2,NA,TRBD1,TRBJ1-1,CARIMTGANTEAFF,TGTGCCAGGATTATGACAGGGGCGAACACTGAAGCTTTCTTT
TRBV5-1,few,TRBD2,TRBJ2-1,CASSFKQGTSGGEQFF,TGCGCCAGCAGCTTCAAACAAGGGACTAGCGGGGGCGAGCAGTTCTTC
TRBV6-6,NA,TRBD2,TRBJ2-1,CASSSVAGGVF,TGTGCCAGCAGTTCGGTAGCGGGGGGCGTATTC
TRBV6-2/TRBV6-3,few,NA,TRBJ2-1,CARKRHLNEQFF,TGTGCCAGAAAGCGACACCTCAATGAGCAGTTCTTC
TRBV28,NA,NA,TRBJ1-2,CASYSSYGYTF,TGTGCCAGCTACAGCAGCTATGGCTACACCTTC
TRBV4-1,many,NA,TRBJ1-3,CASSQVGNTIYF,TGTGCCAGCAGCCAAGTGGGAAACACCATATATTTT
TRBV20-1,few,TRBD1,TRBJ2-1,CSARSDRESYNEQFF,TGCAGTGCTAGATCAGACAGGGAATCCTACAATGAGCAGTTCTTC
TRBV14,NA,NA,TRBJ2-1,CASSSWDGYNEQFF,TGTGCCAGCAGCTCATGGGACGGATACAATGAGCAGTTCTTC
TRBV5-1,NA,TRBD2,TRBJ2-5,CASSLRTSGGEQETQYF,TGCGCCAGCAGCCTTCGGACTAGCGGGGGGGAACAAGAGACCCAGTACTTC
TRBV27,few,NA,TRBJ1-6,CASSLSSQGTYGSPLHF,TGTGCCAGCAGTTTATCGAGCCAGGGAACGTACGGATCACCCCTCCACTTT
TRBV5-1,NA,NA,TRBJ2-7,CASSLGVGREQYF,TGCGCCAGCAGCTTGGGGGTTGGTAGGGAGCAGTACTTC
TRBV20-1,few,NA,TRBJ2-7,CSASSGHTYEQYF,TGCAGTGCTAGTTCGGGGCACACCTACGAGCAGTACTTC